This T cell receptor beta chain is from a study of vaccination effects on CD4 cells after COVID-19. Study background: Post-vaccine specimens arrived a median 72 days past the second dose. General study results and limits: Clones induced by infection and by vaccine showed marked clonal contraction late after vaccination.

Regarding this clone: Its antigen is currently unknown.

Before sequencing took place, the ViraFEST assay used viral peptide pools to expand antigen-specific CD4+ T cells. Once cultured for roughly 10 days, the cells underwent separation to obtain CD4+ T cells. Participants were given two doses of BNT162b2 or mRNA-1273 vaccine. Wells containing a few million PBMC each were cultured with 10 IU/ml IL-2 and around 10 ug/ml peptides. Researchers swapped half the medium for IL-2 medium on both days 3 and 7. This CDR3 spans 15 amino acids. Germline V gene data show CDR1 as SGHRS and CDR2 as YFSETQ. Trimming removed 4 bases from V and 8 bases from J; junction bases left unmatched: 11. Repertoires were generated with immunoSEQ multiplex PCR, while TCRdb's copy carries only in-frame clones and drops some. The sample has some 25,000 clones; less than 85% are singletons.

The receptor comes from a human donor who received a COVID-19 vaccine. The rearrangement links TRBV5-1 to TRBJ2-1; 8 bases line up with TRBD1. Sample: CD4+ T cells from PBMCs cultured with SARS-CoV-2 spike peptides, taken after COVID-19 vaccination. CDR3 region: CASSETGTGSDEQFF. The CDR3 bases are TGCGCCAGCAGCGAAACCGGGACAGGTAGCGATGAGCAGTTCTTC.